The TCR beta chain described here comes from a study of PD-1 blockade in classical Hodgkin lymphoma. This clone was detected once. What it binds is not known. Each patient relapsed following autologous stem cell transplantation, and prior brentuximab vedotin exposure differed. The germline V and J ends were trimmed by 0 bases and 8 bases, with 8 bases remaining between them. This CDR3 has 14 amino acids. CDR1 is PRHDT, CDR2 FYEKMQ, per germline (reference sequence). TCRdb's table, derived via immunoSEQ multiplex PCR, lists solely in-frame clones and lacks some. There are approximately 57,000 clones in the sample; less than 95% occur only once, and roughly 10% lies in the top ten. Findings and caveats of the study: Relapsed/refractory patients reportedly had lower baseline diversity than newly diagnosed patients.

Source: peripheral blood mononuclear cells (PBMCs), taken before the second cycle of nivolumab. This sequence was found in a human donor with classical Hodgkin lymphoma. The chain employs TRBV13 and TRBJ1-6; D possibly corresponds to TRBD1 (5 bases). The DNA for the CDR3 is TGTGCCAGCAGCTTAGGGGGGGTCCATTCACCCCTCCACTTT. Residues: CASSLGGVHSPLHF. The complete variable domain, with remaining parts taken from reference TRBV13 and TRBJ1-6, reads AAGVIQSPRHLIKEKRETATLKCYPIPRHDTVYWYQQGPGQDPQFLISFYEKMQSDKGSIPDRFSAQQFSDYHSELNMSSLELGDSALYFCASSLGGVHSPLHFGNGTRLTVT.